These 23 T cell receptor beta chains came from one sample sequenced in a study of cytomegalovirus exposure and HLA in healthy donors. The PCR employed 60 Vbeta primers together with 13 Jbeta primers. Clones were sequenced by immunoSEQ multiplex PCR, and TCRdb holds only the in-frame ones, with some missing. The sample lists 100,000 to 150,000 clones; 60% to 85% were seen once. The sample comprised PBMCs. The receptors were gathered from a man between 50 and 59 years old in good health and CMV-seropositive.

V is TRBV7-6 and J is TRBJ2-1; D not resolved. Per germline, CDR1 SGHVS and CDR2 FNYEAQ. Trimming left V 2 bases short and J 6 bases short, with 11 bases between. The CDR3 runs to 14 residues. The CDR3 protein is CASSLMSTSNEQFF. CDR3 nucleotide sequence: TGTGCCAGCAGCTTAATGTCGACATCCAATGAGCAGTTCTTC. The whole variable domain, remainder taken from reference TRBV7-6 and TRBJ2-1, is GAGVSQSPRYKVTKRGQDVALRCDPISGHVSLYWYRQALGQGPEFLTYFNYEAQQDKSGLPNDRFSAERPEGSISTLTIQRTEQRDSAMYRCASSLMSTSNEQFFGPGTRLTVL.

J is TRBJ1-1 and V is TRBV7-9; no definite D call. The V end lost 5 bases, the J end lost 4 bases, and 8 bases lay between the germline ends. The CDR3 is 12 residues long. CDR1 and CDR2 from the germline V gene are SEHNR and FQNEAQ (reference sequence). CDR3 residues: CASSREFTEAFF. The DNA of the CDR3 is TGTGCCAGCAGCCGGGAGTTCACTGAAGCTTTCTTT.

J is TRBJ1-6 and V is TRBV6-5, with D tentatively TRBD1 (5 bases). The CDR3 runs 14 residues. Trimming cost V 7 bases and J 7 bases, with 14 bases left between them. CDR1 is MNHEY, CDR2 SVGAGI, per germline. The CDR3, as DNA: TGTGCCAGCACCAAGGGACTGAGAAATTCACCCCTCCACTTT. Its translation is CASTKGLRNSPLHF.

V and J are TRBV10-2 and TRBJ2-7; weak D call: TRBD1 (5 bases). V lost 6 bases to trimming and J lost 3 bases, with 9 bases between them. The CDR3 has 12 amino acids. Germline values: CDR1 WSHSY, CDR2 SAAADI. The CDR3 sequence is CASSAQGYEQYF. CDR3 in DNA: TGCGCCAGCAGCGCGCAGGGCTACGAGCAGTACTTC.

This chain connects TRBV5-1 to TRBJ2-5, with D possibly being TRBD2 (7 bases). Germline V lookup: CDR1 SGHRS, CDR2 YFSETQ. V lost 0 bases, J lost 5 bases, and 8 bases lay in between. The length of the CDR3 is 13 residues. The CDR3 reads CASSLEGGETQYF. For the CDR3, the DNA is TGCGCCAGCAGCTTGGAGGGGGGGGAGACCCAGTACTTC.

The V and J genes are TRBV18 and TRBJ2-3; 14 positions agree with TRBD2. J lost 1 base, V lost 4 bases, and 13 bases had no gene match. The germline V gene has CDR1 KGHSH and CDR2 LQKENI. This CDR3 is built from 20 residues. The CDR3 reads CASSRLFPGLAGAGTDTQYF. In nucleotides, the CDR3 is TGTGCCAGCTCACGCCTATTCCCGGGACTAGCGGGGGCTGGCACAGATACGCAGTATTTT.

This chain uses TRBV5-4 with TRBJ2-1, with D perhaps matching TRBD2 (6 bases). The V end lost 1 base, the J end lost 7 bases, and 15 bases lay between the germline ends. Germline V gene data show CDR1 as SGHNT and CDR2 as YYREEE (reference sequence). This CDR3 region has 15 residues. CDR3 sequence (DNA): TGTGCCAGCAGCTTGATGGAGGGGAGGAGGAATGAGCAGTTCTTC. Translation: CASSLMEGRRNEQFF.

This clone showed up just once. The genes are TRBV7-2 and TRBJ2-1, with TRBD1 identical over 7 bases. Trimming took 4 bases from V and 7 from J; bases not matched to a gene: 7. Germline CDR1 and CDR2: SGHTA and FQGNSA. The CDR3 extends over 14 amino acids. The CDR3 nucleotides read TGTGCCAGCAGCTCAGGGTCAGGGGGAAATGAGCAGTTCTTC. Protein product: CASSSGSGGNEQFF.

The chain carries TRBV18 and TRBJ1-1; D is possibly TRBD1 (5 bases). Trimming stripped 4 bases from V and 0 bases from J, with 6 bases between. The CDR3 loop spans 13 amino acids. CDR1 and CDR2 from the germline V gene are KGHSH and LQKENI. In DNA, the CDR3 is TGTGCCAGCTCACAGACAGTGAACACTGAAGCTTTCTTT. As protein: CASSQTVNTEAFF.

This clone was observed a handful of times. This rearrangement joins TRBV6-5 to TRBJ2-7; D unresolved. This CDR3 spans 13 amino acids. Trimming left V 0 bases short and J 6 bases short, with 9 bases between. Germline V gives CDR1 MNHEY, CDR2 SVGAGI. The CDR3 coding sequence is TGTGCCAGCAGTTACTCGCCCCACACCGAGCAGTACTTC. Translated, it gives CASSYSPHTEQYF.

J is TRBJ1-1 and V is TRBV30, with 9 positions matching TRBD1. The junction had 6 bases not matched to a gene; V was cut back by 3 bases and J by 1 base. There are 15 residues in the CDR3. Germline CDR1 GTSNPN, CDR2 SVGIG (reference sequence). DNA of the CDR3: TGTGCCTGGAGGTTGACAGGGGGTAGGAACACTGAAGCTTTCTTT. Its protein is CAWRLTGGRNTEAFF.

This clone was counted a single time. The chain couples TRBV10-1 to TRBJ1-1, with a possible D match to TRBD1 (6 bases). CDR1 and CDR2 from the germline V gene are WNHNN and SYGVQD (reference sequence). This CDR3 region has 14 residues. V was pared by 0 bases and J by 5 bases, with 10 bases between. The CDR3 coding sequence is TGCGCCAGCAGTGAGTCGAAGGGGGTAACTGAAGCTTTCTTT. Translating gives CASSESKGVTEAFF.

The V and J genes are TRBV5-1 and TRBJ2-1; TRBD2 agrees at 9 bases. V was pared by 1 base and J by 0 bases, with 5 bases of the junction left unmatched. CDR3 size: 17 residues. The V gene's germline CDR1 is SGHRS and CDR2 YFSETQ. The CDR3 here is CASSLMGSGSSYNEQFF. As DNA, the CDR3 is TGCGCCAGCAGCTTGATGGGTAGCGGGAGCTCCTACAATGAGCAGTTCTTC.

The gene calls are TRBV7-8 and TRBJ2-2, with D uncertain. Germline CDR1 and CDR2: SGHVS and FQNEAQ. The CDR3 length is 14 residues. V was shortened by 4 bases and J by 1 base, with 7 bases between the two germline ends. CDR3 amino acids: CASSSPLNTGELFF. CDR3 in DNA: TGTGCCAGCAGCTCCCCCCTGAACACCGGGGAGCTGTTTTTT.

The rearrangement links TRBV7-9 to TRBJ1-4, with 9 bases fitting TRBD1. Trimming took 4 bases from V and 5 from J; bases not matched to a gene: 11. Germline loops: CDR1 SEHNR, CDR2 FQNEAQ (reference sequence). This CDR3 has 17 amino acids. CDR3 region: CASSSLLPTGGNEKLFF. The CDR3 DNA follows: TGTGCCAGCAGCTCTCTCCTTCCGACAGGGGGAAATGAAAAACTGTTTTTT.

V usage is TRBV5-5 and J usage is TRBJ1-5; 7 nucleotides line up with TRBD1. This CDR3 has 14 amino acids. CDR1 and CDR2 from the germline V gene are SGHKS and YYEKEE (reference sequence). V lost 4 bases, J lost 5 bases, and 6 bases stayed unmatched. Here the CDR3 reads CASSVDRTHQPQHF. The CDR3 DNA follows: TGTGCCAGCAGCGTGGACAGGACCCATCAGCCCCAGCATTTT.

V and J are TRBV4-3 and TRBJ2-1; 12 bases are shared with TRBD2. Trimming cost V 6 bases and J 5 bases; bases outside gene matches: 5. The CDR3 has 15 amino acids. CDR1 and CDR2 (germline): LGHNA, YSLEER. The DNA for the CDR3 is TGCGCCAGCAGTCCGAGACTAGCGGGAGACAATGAGCAGTTCTTC. Its translation is CASSPRLAGDNEQFF.

CDR3 sequence (DNA): TGTGCCAGTAGTCGGGAAGACAGGGACAATCAGCCCCAGCATTTT. Translating it yields CASSREDRDNQPQHF. The chain has TRBV19 and TRBJ1-5; 7 bases agree with TRBD1. Germline loops: CDR1 LNHDA, CDR2 SQIVND (reference sequence). The CDR3 spans 15 residues. V trimming: 5 bases; J trimming: 3 bases; junction bases outside the gene matches: 7.

CDR3 DNA: TGCGCCAGCAGCCAAGGTAGCGGGACCTCCAATGAGCAGTTCTTC. This translates into CASSQGSGTSNEQFF. The chain carries TRBV4-3 and TRBJ2-1, with 8 bases fitting TRBD2. V gave up 1 base and J gave up 6 bases; unmatched junction bases: 5. The CDR3 sequence is 15 residues long. The germline CDR1 and CDR2 sequences are LGHNA and YSLEER.

CDR3 residues: CASSLKLQQGLTYGYTF. In DNA, the CDR3 is TGTGCCAGCAGCTTAAAGCTCCAACAGGGCCTCACCTATGGCTACACCTTC. The rearrangement links TRBV7-8 to TRBJ1-2; D is possibly TRBD1 (6 bases). Trimming pared 2 bases from V and 4 bases from J, leaving 20 bases between. Germline V gene lookup returns CDR1 SGHVS and CDR2 FQNEAQ. This CDR3 spans 17 amino acids.

The chain is built from TRBV9 and TRBJ2-1; 8 bases are shared with TRBD1. The CDR3 consists of 18 residues. The V segment lost 4 bases and the J segment 4 bases; nucleotides outside the gene matches: 16. Looked up from germline, CDR1 is SGDLS and CDR2 is YYNGEE. CDR3 bases: TGTGCCAGCAGCTTACGCTGGACAGGGACAGGAGGATACAATGAGCAGTTCTTC. The encoded protein is CASSLRWTGTGGYNEQFF. Full variable domain (missing parts from reference TRBV9 and TRBJ2-1): DSGVTQTPKHLITATGQRVTLRCSPRSGDLSVYWYQQSLDQGLQFLIQYYNGEERAKGNILERFSAQQFPDLHSELNLSSLELGDSALYFCASSLRWTGTGGYNEQFFGPGTRLTVL.

The chain has TRBV9 and TRBJ2-2; the D gene is possibly TRBD2 (6 bases). The V end was cut by 1 base, the J end by 4 bases, with 17 bases between. This CDR3 contains 17 residues. CDR1 and CDR2 from the germline V gene are SGDLS and YYNGEE. The CDR3 is CASSVNYRAGGTGELFF. The DNA for the CDR3 is TGTGCCAGCAGCGTAAATTATCGGGCCGGGGGCACCGGGGAGCTGTTTTTT.

This sequence joins TRBV28 and TRBJ2-3; 7 bases are shared with TRBD1. There are 14 residues in the CDR3. V shed 6 bases, J shed 3 bases, and the junction held 6 bases outside the gene matches. The germline V gene encodes CDR1 MDHEN and CDR2 SYDVKM. The CDR3: CASRLQQGTDTQYF. The CDR3 DNA is TGTGCCAGCAGACTACAACAGGGGACAGATACGCAGTATTTT.